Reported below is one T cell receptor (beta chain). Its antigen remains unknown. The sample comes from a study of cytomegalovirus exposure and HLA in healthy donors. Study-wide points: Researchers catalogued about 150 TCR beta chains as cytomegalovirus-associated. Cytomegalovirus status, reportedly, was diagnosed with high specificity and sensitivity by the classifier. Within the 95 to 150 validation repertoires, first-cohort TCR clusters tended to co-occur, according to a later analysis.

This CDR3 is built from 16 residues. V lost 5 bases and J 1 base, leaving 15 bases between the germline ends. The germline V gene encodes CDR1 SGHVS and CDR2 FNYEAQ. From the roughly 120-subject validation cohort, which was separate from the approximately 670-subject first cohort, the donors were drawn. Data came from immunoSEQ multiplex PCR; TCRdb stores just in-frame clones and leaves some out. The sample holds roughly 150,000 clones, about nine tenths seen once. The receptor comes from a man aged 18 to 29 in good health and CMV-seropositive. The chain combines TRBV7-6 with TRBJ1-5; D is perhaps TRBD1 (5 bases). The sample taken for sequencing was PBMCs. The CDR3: CASSPGRGGSNQPQHF. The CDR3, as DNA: TGTGCCAGCAGCCCCGGGAGGGGTGGGAGCAATCAGCCCCAGCATTTT.